The TCR beta chain under discussion was sequenced for a study of T cell repertoires in cytomegalovirus infection. Study background: CMV infection together with matching HLA type was indicated by public TCR beta signatures.

The CDR3 consists of 16 residues. The germline gives CDR1 LNHDA, CDR2 SQIVND (reference sequence). V dropped 4 bases and J dropped 0 bases, with 10 bases sitting between them. In regard to this clonotype: What it binds is not known.

TCRdb processed the reads anew with MiXCR; each CDR3 protein has one entry. The repertoire holds about 360,000 distinct CDR3 sequences, with over 15% as singletons. Study-wide results and limits: CMV-specific HLA-C-restricted TCR beta clonotypes dominated the ex vivo response.

Material: PBMCs. This rearrangement joins TRBV19 to TRBJ2-6, with D maybe TRBD2 (5 bases). This clonotype originated in a human donor in good health (CMV status not recorded). Some clones in this sample may be carry-over from other donors' samples. In DNA form, the CDR3 reads TGTGCCAGTAGTACCCGGAGGACCTCTGGGGCCAACGTCCTGACTTTC. Amino acids: CASSTRRTSGANVLTF.